Listed below are T cell receptor beta chains from one sample, sequenced in a study of CD8 T cells in ankylosing spondylitis. MiXCR, run by TCRdb on the 5' RACE reads, gives a single entry per CDR3 protein. The data contain about 540,000 distinct CDR3 sequences, more than 9.5% of them seen just once; the ten biggest clones take up nearly 7%. Sequencing input: blood, either unsorted or a sorted T cell fraction (not recorded which). The source of these receptors is a male donor with ankylosing spondylitis. The CDR3 runs from the conserved cysteine through the conserved F or W. The D gene is left open where the match is weak. Size values are once, few and many counts, or a class for expanded clones, and some rows have none.

.,TRBJ2-1,15,.,TRBV12-5,CASGTNRAMNYEQFF,TGTGCTAGTGGCACCAACCGGGCCATGAATTATGAGCAGTTCTTC
many,TRBJ1-5,12,.,TRBV6-6,CASSSQGQPQHF,TGTGCCAGCAGTTCCCAGGGGCAGCCCCAGCATTTT
few,TRBJ1-6,13,.,TRBV7-9,CASSFEDNSPLHF,TGTGCCAGCAGCTTCGAAGATAATTCACCCCTCCACTTT
few,TRBJ1-1,15,TRBD1,TRBV24-1,CATSDPGTGDTEAFF,TGTGCCACCAGTGATCCCGGGACAGGGGACACTGAAGCTTTCTTT
many,TRBJ2-7,11,.,TRBV12-3/TRBV12-4,CASSPRDEQYF,TGTGCCAGCAGCCCTAGGGACGAGCAGTACTTC
many,TRBJ1-1,14,.,TRBV3-1,CASSHSVAGGGAFF,TGTGCCAGCAGCCATAGCGTAGCCGGTGGCGGAGCTTTCTTT
.,TRBJ2-1,11,TRBD1,TRBV2,CASQGVNEQFF,TGTGCCAGCCAGGGGGTGAATGAGCAGTTCTTC
many,TRBJ1-1,14,TRBD1,TRBV12-3/TRBV12-4,CASRVGTANTEAFF,TGTGCCAGCAGAGTCGGGACAGCGAACACTGAAGCTTTCTTT
few,TRBJ2-2,17,.,TRBV7-2,CASSFLSRVSTPGELFF,TGTGCCAGCAGCTTCCTCTCGAGGGTATCCACCCCCGGGGAGCTGTTTTTT
.,TRBJ1-2,16,.,TRBV5-1,CASSRTEKPANYGYTF,TGCGCCAGCAGCCGGACAGAAAAGCCAGCTAACTATGGCTACACCTTC
.,TRBJ1-4,12,.,TRBV29-1,CSVEGGNEKLFF,TGCAGCGTTGAAGGGGGGAATGAAAAACTGTTTTTT
.,TRBJ2-1,14,.,TRBV3-1,CASSQDRSSNEQFF,TGTGCCAGCAGCCAAGATCGTTCGAGCAATGAGCAGTTCTTC
.,TRBJ1-1,16,.,TRBV7-2,CASSLVGPPTGSEAFF,TGTGCCAGCAGCTTAGTGGGGCCGCCAACCGGATCTGAAGCTTTCTTT
few,TRBJ2-3,15,TRBD1,TRBV20-1,CSARDWGQGPDTQYF,TGCAGTGCTAGAGATTGGGGACAGGGTCCAGATACGCAGTATTTT
.,TRBJ2-3,13,.,TRBV20-1,CSKGTGGRDTQYF,TGCAGTAAAGGGACTGGTGGGAGGGATACGCAGTATTTT
.,TRBJ2-1,16,TRBD1,TRBV20-1,CSARDSETGLFYEQFF,TGCAGTGCTAGAGATTCAGAGACAGGGCTGTTCTATGAGCAGTTCTTC
.,TRBJ2-3,14,.,TRBV18,CASSPSFPGQGQYF,TGTGCCAGCTCACCTAGCTTCCCGGGTCAGGGGCAGTATTTT
.,TRBJ1-1,13,.,TRBV7-9,CASTPYPNTEAFF,TGTGCCAGCACTCCCTACCCTAACACTGAAGCTTTCTTT
.,TRBJ2-3,14,TRBD1,TRBV29-1,CSVEPGQGADTQYF,TGCAGCGTTGAGCCGGGACAGGGTGCAGATACGCAGTATTTT
.,TRBJ2-1,12,TRBD2,TRBV28,CASSRREGEQFF,TGTGCCAGCAGCCGGCGGGAGGGTGAGCAGTTCTTC
.,TRBJ2-5,15,TRBD2,TRBV27,CASSSLGAGEGTQYF,TGTGCCAGCAGTTCACTTGGGGCGGGAGAGGGGACCCAGTACTTC
few,TRBJ2-5,14,TRBD2,TRBV2,CASSRGLAGETQYF,TGTGCCAGCAGTCGGGGACTAGCGGGAGAGACCCAGTACTTC
.,TRBJ1-6,16,.,TRBV12-3/TRBV12-4,CASSKNGGGNNSPLHF,TGTGCCAGCAGTAAGAACGGGGGGGGCAATAATTCACCCCTCCACTTT